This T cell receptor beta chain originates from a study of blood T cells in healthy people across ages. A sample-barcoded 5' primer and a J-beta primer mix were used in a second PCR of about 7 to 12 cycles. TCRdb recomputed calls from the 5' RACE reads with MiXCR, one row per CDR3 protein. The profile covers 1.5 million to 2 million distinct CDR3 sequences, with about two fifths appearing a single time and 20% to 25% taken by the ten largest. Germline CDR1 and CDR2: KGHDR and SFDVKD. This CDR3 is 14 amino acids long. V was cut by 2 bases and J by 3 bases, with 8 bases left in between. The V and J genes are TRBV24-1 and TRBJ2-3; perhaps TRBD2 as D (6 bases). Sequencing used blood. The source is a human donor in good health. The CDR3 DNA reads TGTGCCACCAGTGATTCGGGGACTACAGATACGCAGTATTTT. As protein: CATSDSGTTDTQYF.